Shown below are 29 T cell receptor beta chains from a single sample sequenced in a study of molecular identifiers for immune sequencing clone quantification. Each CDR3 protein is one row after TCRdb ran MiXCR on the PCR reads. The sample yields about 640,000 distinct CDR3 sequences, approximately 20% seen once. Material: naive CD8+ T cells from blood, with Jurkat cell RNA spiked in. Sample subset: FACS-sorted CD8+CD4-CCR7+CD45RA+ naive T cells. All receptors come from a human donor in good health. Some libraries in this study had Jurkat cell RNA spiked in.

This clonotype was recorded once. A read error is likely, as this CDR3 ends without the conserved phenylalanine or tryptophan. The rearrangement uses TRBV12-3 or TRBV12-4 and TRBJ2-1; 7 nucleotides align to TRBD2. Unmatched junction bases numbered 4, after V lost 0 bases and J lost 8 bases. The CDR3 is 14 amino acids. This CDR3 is CASSLAGGSYEQFS. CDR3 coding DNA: TGTGCCAGCAGTTTAGCGGGGGGGTCGTATGAGCAGTTCTCC.

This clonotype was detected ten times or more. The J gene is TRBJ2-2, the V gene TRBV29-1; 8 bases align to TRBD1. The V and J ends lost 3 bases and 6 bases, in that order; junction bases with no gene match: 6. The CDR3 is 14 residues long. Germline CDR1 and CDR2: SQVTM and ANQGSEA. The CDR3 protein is CSVDGQGASGELFF. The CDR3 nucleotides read TGCAGCGTTGATGGGCAGGGGGCGTCCGGGGAGCTGTTTTTT.

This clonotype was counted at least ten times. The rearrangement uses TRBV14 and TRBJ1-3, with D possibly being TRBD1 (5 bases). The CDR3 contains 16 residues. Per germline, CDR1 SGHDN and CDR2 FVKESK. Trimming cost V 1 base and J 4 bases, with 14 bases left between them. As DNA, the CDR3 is TGTGCCAGCAGCCAAGCTAAGGGGTTCTCAGGAAACACCATATATTTT. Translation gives CASSQAKGFSGNTIYF.

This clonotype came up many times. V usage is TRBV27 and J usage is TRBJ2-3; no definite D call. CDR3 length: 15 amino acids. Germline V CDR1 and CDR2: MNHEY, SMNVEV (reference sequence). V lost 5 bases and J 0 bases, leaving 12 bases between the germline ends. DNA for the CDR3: TGTGCCAGCAGTCACCGGACGTTTAGCACAGATACGCAGTATTTT. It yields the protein CASSHRTFSTDTQYF.

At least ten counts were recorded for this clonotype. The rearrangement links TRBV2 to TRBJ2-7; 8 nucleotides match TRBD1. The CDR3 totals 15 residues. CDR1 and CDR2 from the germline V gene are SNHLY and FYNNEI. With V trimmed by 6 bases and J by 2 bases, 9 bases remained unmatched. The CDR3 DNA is TGTGCCAGCAGCGAAAGCCGGGACAGGACCTACGAGCAGTACTTC. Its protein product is CASSESRDRTYEQYF. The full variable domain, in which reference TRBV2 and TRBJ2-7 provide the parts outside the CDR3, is EPEVTQTPSHQVTQMGQEVILRCVPISNHLYFYWYRQILGQKVEFLVSFYNNEISEKSEIFDDQFSVERPDGSNFTLKIRSTKLEDSAMYFCASSESRDRTYEQYFGPGTRLTVT.

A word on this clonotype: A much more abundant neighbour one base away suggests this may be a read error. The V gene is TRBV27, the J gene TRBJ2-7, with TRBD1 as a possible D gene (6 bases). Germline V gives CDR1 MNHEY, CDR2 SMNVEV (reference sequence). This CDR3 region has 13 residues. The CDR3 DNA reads TGTGCCAGCAGTATCCGGGACACCTACGGGCAGTACTTC. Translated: CASSIRDTYGQYF.

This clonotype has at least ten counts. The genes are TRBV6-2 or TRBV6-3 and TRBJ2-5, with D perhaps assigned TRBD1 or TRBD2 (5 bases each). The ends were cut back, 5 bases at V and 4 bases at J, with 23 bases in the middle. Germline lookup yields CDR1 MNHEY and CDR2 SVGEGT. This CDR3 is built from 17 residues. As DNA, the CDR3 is TGTGCCAGCAGTCCCCCGTGGGGGTCTGGTGGGATAGAGACCCAGTACTTC. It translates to CASSPPWGSGGIETQYF.

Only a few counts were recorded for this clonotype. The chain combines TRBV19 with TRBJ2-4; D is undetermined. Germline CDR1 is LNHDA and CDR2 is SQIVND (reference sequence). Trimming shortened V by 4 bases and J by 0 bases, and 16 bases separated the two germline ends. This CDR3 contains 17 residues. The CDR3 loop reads CASSTIPIQEAKNIQYF. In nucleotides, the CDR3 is TGTGCCAGTAGTACTATACCCATTCAGGAAGCCAAAAACATTCAGTACTTC.

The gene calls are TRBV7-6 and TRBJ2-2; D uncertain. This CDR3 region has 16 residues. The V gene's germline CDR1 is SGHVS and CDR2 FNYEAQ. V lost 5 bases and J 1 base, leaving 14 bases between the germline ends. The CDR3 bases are TGTGCCAGCAGCGCACCAGGCAATTTGAACACCGGGGAGCTGTTTTTT. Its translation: CASSAPGNLNTGELFF.

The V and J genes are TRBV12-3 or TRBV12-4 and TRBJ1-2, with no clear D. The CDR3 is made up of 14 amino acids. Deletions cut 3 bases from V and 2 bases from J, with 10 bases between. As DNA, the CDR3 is TGTGCCAGCAGTTTCCCTGGGCTGAACTATGGCTACACCTTC. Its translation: CASSFPGLNYGYTF.

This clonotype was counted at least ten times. Written as DNA, the CDR3 is TGTGCCAGCAGTTATAGGCAGGGGTGTTGCGGCACAGATACGCAGTATTTT. Protein product: CASSYRQGCCGTDTQYF. The V and J genes are TRBV6-9 and TRBJ2-3, with TRBD1 as a possible D gene (6 bases). Trimming removed 2 bases at V and 1 base at J, with 16 bases between. Germline lookup yields CDR1 MNHGY and CDR2 SVAAGI. The CDR3 consists of 17 residues.

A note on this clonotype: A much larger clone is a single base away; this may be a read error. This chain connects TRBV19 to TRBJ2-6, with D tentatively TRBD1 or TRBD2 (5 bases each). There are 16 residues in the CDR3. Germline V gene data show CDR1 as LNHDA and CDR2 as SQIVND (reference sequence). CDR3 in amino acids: CAGSMGPVSGANVLTF. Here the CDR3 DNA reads TGTGCCGGTAGTATGGGACCGGTATCTGGGGCCAACGTCCTGACTTTC.

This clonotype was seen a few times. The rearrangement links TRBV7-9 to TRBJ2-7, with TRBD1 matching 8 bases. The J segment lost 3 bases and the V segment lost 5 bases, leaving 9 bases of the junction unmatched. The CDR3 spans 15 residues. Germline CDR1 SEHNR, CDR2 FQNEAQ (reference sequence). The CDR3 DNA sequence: TGTGCCAGCAGCGCCGGACAGGGTAGATACTACGAGCAGTACTTC. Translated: CASSAGQGRYYEQYF.

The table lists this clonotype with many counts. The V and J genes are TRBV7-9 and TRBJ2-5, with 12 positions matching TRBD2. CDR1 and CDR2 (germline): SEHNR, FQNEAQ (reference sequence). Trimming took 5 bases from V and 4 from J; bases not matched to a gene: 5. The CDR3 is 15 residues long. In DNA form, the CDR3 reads TGTGCCAGCAGCCCTGGACTAGCGGGGCCAGAGACCCAGTACTTC. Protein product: CASSPGLAGPETQYF. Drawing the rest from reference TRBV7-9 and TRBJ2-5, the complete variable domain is DTGVSQNPRHKITKRGQNVTFRCDPISEHNRLYWYRQTLGQGPEFLTYFQNEAQLEKSRLLSDRFSAERPKGSFSTLEIQRTEQGDSAMYLCASSPGLAGPETQYFGPGTRLLVL.

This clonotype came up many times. In nucleotides, the CDR3 is TGCGCCAGCAGCCAAGTGTTTGCCGGGACGGTCGAGCAGTACTTC. Translating it yields CASSQVFAGTVEQYF. The chain joins TRBV4-3 to TRBJ2-7, with D tentatively TRBD1 or TRBD2 (5 bases each). Per the germline V gene, CDR1 is LGHNA and CDR2 is YSLEER. The CDR3 sequence is 15 residues long. V was cut by 1 base and J by 6 bases, with 16 bases left in between.

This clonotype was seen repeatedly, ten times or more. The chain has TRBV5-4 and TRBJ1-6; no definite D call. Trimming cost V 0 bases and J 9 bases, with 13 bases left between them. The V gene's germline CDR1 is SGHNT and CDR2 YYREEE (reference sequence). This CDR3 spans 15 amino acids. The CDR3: CASSLDSLGGSPLHF. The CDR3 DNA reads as TGTGCCAGCAGCTTGGACTCTCTCGGTGGTTCACCCCTCCACTTT.

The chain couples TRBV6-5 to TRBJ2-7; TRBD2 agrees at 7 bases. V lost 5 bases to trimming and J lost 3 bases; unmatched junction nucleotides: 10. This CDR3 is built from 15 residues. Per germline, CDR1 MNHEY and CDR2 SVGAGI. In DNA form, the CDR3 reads TGTGCCAGCAGTCACGGACTGGCGGGAGACTACGAGCAGTACTTC. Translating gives CASSHGLAGDYEQYF.

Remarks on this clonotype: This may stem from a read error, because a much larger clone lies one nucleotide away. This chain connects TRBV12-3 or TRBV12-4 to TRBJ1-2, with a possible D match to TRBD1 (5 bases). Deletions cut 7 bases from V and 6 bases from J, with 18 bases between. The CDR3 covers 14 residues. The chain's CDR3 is CASTPGEEGHGYTF. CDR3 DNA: TGTGCCAGCACCCCCGGGGAAGAGGGACATGGCTACACCTTC.

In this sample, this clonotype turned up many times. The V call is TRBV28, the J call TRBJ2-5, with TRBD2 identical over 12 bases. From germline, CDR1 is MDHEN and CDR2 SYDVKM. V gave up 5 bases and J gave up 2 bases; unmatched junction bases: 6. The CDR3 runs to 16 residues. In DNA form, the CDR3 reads TGTGCCAGCAGTACCCGACTAGCGGGAGCTCAAGAGACCCAGTACTTC. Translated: CASSTRLAGAQETQYF.

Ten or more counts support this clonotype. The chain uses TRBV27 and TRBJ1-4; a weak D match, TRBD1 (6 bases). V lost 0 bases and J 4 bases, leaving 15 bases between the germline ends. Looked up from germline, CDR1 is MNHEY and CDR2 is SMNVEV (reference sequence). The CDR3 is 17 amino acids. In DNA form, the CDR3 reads TGTGCCAGCAGTTTATCTCTGGGGGCGGCCTTTAATGAAAAACTGTTTTTT. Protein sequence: CASSLSLGAAFNEKLFF. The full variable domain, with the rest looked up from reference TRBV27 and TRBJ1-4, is EAQVTQNPRYLITVTGKKLTVTCSQNMNHEYMSWYRQDPGLGLRQIYYSMNVEVTDKGDVPEGYKVSRKEKRNFPLILESPSPNQTSLYFCASSLSLGAAFNEKLFFGSGTQLSVL.

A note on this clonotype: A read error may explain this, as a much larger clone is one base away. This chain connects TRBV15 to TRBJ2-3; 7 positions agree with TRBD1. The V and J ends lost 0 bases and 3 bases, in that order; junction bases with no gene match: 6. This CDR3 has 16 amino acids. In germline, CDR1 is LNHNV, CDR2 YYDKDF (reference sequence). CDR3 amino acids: CATSRDFGRGTDTQYF. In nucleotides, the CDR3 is TGTGCCACCAGCAGAGATTTCGGCAGGGGGACAGATACGCAGTATTTT.

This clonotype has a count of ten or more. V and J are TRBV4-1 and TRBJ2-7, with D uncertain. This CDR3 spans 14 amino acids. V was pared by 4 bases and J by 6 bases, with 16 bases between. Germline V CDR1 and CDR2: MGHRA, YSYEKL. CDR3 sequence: CASSPRFNTVEQYF. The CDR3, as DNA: TGCGCCAGCAGCCCTCGATTTAATACGGTCGAGCAGTACTTC.

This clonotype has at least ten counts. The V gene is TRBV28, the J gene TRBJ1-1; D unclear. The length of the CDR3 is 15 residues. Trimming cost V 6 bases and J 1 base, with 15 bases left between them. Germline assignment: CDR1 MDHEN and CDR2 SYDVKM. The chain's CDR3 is CASRLSFGGNTEAFF. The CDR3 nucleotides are TGTGCCAGCAGGCTCAGTTTCGGAGGGAACACTGAAGCTTTCTTT.

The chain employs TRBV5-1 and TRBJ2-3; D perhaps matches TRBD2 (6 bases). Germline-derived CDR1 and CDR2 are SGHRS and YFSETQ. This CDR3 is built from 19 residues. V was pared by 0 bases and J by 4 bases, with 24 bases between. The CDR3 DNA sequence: TGCGCCAGCAGCTTGGGACTAGAGGCAACGGTTTTAATAGCAGATACGCAGTATTTT. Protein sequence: CASSLGLEATVLIADTQYF.

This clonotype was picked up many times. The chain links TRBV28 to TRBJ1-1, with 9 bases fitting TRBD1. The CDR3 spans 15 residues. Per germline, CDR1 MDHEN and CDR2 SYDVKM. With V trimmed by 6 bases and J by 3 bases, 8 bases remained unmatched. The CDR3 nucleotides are TGTGCCAGCAGCATAACAGGGGGCGACTACACTGAAGCTTTCTTT. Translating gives CASSITGGDYTEAFF.

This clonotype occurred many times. The CDR3 sequence is CADDRGNGEAFF. In DNA, the CDR3 is TGTGCCGACGACAGGGGCAACGGTGAAGCTTTCTTT. The chain links TRBV24-1 to TRBJ1-1; 8 positions agree with TRBD1. Germline CDR1 is KGHDR and CDR2 is SFDVKD. The CDR3 totals 12 residues. J lost 7 bases, V lost 12 bases, and 9 bases had no gene match.

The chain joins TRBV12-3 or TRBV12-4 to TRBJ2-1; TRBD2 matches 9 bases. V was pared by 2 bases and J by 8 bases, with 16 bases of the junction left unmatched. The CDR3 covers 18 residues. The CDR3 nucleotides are TGTGCCAGCAGTTTATTGTCTTTTAGGGCGGGAGGGTACGATGAGCAGTTCTTC. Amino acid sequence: CASSLLSFRAGGYDEQFF.

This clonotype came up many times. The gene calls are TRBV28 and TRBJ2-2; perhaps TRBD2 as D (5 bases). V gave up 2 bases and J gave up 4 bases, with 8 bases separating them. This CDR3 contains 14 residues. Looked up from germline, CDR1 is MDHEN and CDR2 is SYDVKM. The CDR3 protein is CASSLEGGTGELFF. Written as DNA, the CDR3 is TGTGCCAGCAGTTTAGAGGGTGGCACCGGGGAGCTGTTTTTT.

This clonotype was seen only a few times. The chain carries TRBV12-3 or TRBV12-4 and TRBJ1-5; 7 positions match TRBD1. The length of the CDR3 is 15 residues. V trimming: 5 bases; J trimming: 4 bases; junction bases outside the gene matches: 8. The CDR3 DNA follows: TGTGCCAGCAGTGCCTGGACAGGTGAAAATCAGCCCCAGCATTTT. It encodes CASSAWTGENQPQHF.